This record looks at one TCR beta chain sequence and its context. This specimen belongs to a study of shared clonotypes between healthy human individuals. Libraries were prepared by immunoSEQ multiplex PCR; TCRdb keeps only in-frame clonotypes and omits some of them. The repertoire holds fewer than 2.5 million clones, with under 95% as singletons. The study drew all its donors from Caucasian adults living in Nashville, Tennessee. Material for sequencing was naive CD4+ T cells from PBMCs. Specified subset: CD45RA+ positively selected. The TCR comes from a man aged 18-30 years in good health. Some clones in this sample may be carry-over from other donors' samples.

This CDR3 is CASSLPTEETQYF. The CDR3 DNA is TGTGCCAGCAGCTTGCCGACAGAAGAGACCCAGTACTTC. The chain combines TRBV5-4 with TRBJ2-5, with D possibly TRBD1 on 5 matching bases. CDR1 is SGHNT and CDR2 is YYREEE in the germline V gene (reference sequence). CDR3 length: 13 residues. Trimming took off 1 base at V and 3 bases at J, with 7 bases between the two ends.